Shown below are 10 T cell receptor beta chains from a single sample sequenced in a study of blood T cell repertoires in COVID-19. Clones were read by immunoSEQ multiplex PCR, and TCRdb kept only the in-frame ones, dropping some. The sample has 70,000 to 80,000 clones, roughly 86% seen once. The material sequenced was peripheral blood. These receptors were taken from a woman in her sixties with acute or convalescent COVID-19.

V usage is TRBV5-5 and J usage is TRBJ1-6, with 9 positions matching TRBD1. The CDR3 runs to 14 residues. Germline V CDR1 and CDR2: SGHKS, YYEKEE (reference sequence). The V segment lost 4 bases and the J segment 16 bases; nucleotides outside the gene matches: 12. This CDR3 reads CASSVQGARTELHF. CDR3 in DNA: TGTGCCAGCAGCGTACAGGGGGCCCGAACGGAGCTCCACTTT.

The chain carries TRBV9 and TRBJ2-1; 11 nucleotides align to TRBD2. The V gene end was trimmed by 0 bases and the J gene end by 5 bases; junction bases not matched to a gene: 7. Germline values: CDR1 SGDLS, CDR2 YYNGEE. CDR3 length equals 17 residues. The CDR3 here is CASSVEISGGANNEQFF. In nucleotides, the CDR3 is TGTGCCAGCAGCGTAGAAATTAGCGGGGGGGCGAACAATGAGCAGTTCTTC. Full variable domain (rest looked up from reference TRBV9 and TRBJ2-1): DSGVTQTPKHLITATGQRVTLRCSPRSGDLSVYWYQQSLDQGLQFLIQYYNGEERAKGNILERFSAQQFPDLHSELNLSSLELGDSALYFCASSVEISGGANNEQFFGPGTRLTVL.

In this sample, this clone turned up once. The gene calls are TRBV19 and TRBJ2-7; 10 positions agree with TRBD1. This CDR3 is 14 amino acids long. The J segment lost 2 bases and the V segment lost 6 bases, leaving 4 bases of the junction unmatched. The germline V gene encodes CDR1 LNHDA and CDR2 SQIVND (reference sequence). CDR3 in DNA: TGTGCCAGTAGCGCGACAGGGGGCCCCTACGAGCAGTACTTC. Translated: CASSATGGPYEQYF. The whole variable domain, remainder taken from reference TRBV19 and TRBJ2-7, is DGGITQSPKYLFRKEGQNVTLSCEQNLNHDAMYWYRQDPGQGLRLIYYSQIVNDFQKGDIAEGYSVSREKKESFPLTVTSAQKNPTAFYLCASSATGGPYEQYFGPGTRLTVT.

The gene calls are TRBV5-3 and TRBJ1-5; possibly TRBD1 for D (5 bases). TRBV5-3 is an ORF for which the function is uncertain. The CDR3 sequence is 15 residues long. V lost 1 base to trimming and J lost 6 bases, with 14 bases between them. Written as DNA, the CDR3 is TGTGCCAGAAGCTTGACCCCAGGGCTATGTCAGCCCCAGCATTTT. Amino acids: CARSLTPGLCQPQHF.

The V call is TRBV19, the J call TRBJ1-2; maybe TRBD1 (5 bases). The germline CDR1 and CDR2 sequences are LNHDA and SQIVND (reference sequence). This CDR3 has 15 amino acids. The V end was cut by 2 bases, the J end by 4 bases, with 14 bases between. The CDR3 loop is CASSIQGQKAYGYTF. CDR3 nucleotides: TGTGCCAGTAGTATACAGGGCCAGAAGGCCTATGGCTACACCTTC.

Here the CDR3 reads CASSIGGRGTEAFF. The DNA of the CDR3 is TGTGCCAGTAGTATCGGGGGTCGGGGCACTGAAGCTTTCTTT. The V gene is TRBV19, the J gene TRBJ1-1, with D perhaps matching TRBD1 (5 bases). V was clipped by 3 bases and J by 4 bases, with 12 bases between them. Per the germline V gene, CDR1 is LNHDA and CDR2 is SQIVND (reference sequence). The CDR3 is 14 residues long.

The rearrangement uses TRBV23-1 and TRBJ2-1, with 7 bases that match TRBD1. TRBV23-1 is placed among ORFs of uncertain function. V gave up 4 bases and J gave up 5 bases; unmatched junction bases: 11. This CDR3 is built from 16 residues. The CDR3 bases are TGCGCCAGCAGTCCTTCTGAAAGGGGGCTGAACAATGAGCAGTTCTTC. As protein: CASSPSERGLNNEQFF.

The V gene is TRBV5-8, the J gene TRBJ2-1; 12 bases map to TRBD2. Trimming cost V 0 bases and J 3 bases; bases outside gene matches: 7. CDR3 size: 18 residues. Germline V gives CDR1 SGHTS, CDR2 YDEGEE. The CDR3 nucleotides read TGTGCCAGCAGCTTGGAGGGGGGACTAGCGGGCCTCTACAATGAGCAGTTCTTC. Protein product: CASSLEGGLAGLYNEQFF. Full variable domain (outside the CDR3, taken from reference TRBV5-8 and TRBJ2-1): EAGVTQSPTHLIKTRGQQATLRCSPISGHTSVYWYQQALGLGLQFLLWYDEGEERNRGNFPPRFSGRQFPNYSSELNVNALELEDSALYLCASSLEGGLAGLYNEQFFGPGTRLTVL.

This chain joins TRBV4-1 and TRBJ2-3, with TRBD1 identical over 9 bases. With V trimmed by 4 bases and J by 6 bases, 14 bases remained unmatched. CDR3 length: 17 amino acids. Germline V gene lookup returns CDR1 MGHRA and CDR2 YSYEKL. CDR3 residues: CASSRWDRDSPRDTQYF. CDR3 in DNA: TGCGCCAGCAGCCGATGGGACAGGGATTCCCCAAGGGATACGCAGTATTTT.

The chain recombines TRBV18 with TRBJ2-2; TRBD2 agrees at 10 bases. The germline V gene has CDR1 KGHSH and CDR2 LQKENI. After removal of 11 bases from V and 4 bases from J, the junction contained 4 bases not matched to a gene. This CDR3 has 13 residues. The CDR3: CASTSGVTGELFF. CDR3 coding DNA: TGTGCCTCCACTAGCGGGGTCACCGGGGAGCTGTTTTTT.